Listed here are 16 T cell receptor beta chains from one sample, sequenced in a study of cytomegalovirus exposure and HLA in healthy donors. The primer mix had 60 Vbeta and 13 Jbeta primers. Clones were sequenced by immunoSEQ multiplex PCR, and TCRdb holds only the in-frame ones, with some missing. The sample comprises approximately 100,000 clones, 65% to 80% of which are singletons, and approximately 15% rests with the top ten. Material for sequencing was PBMCs. The source of these receptors is a man aged 55 to 70 in good health and CMV-seropositive.

This chain connects TRBV7-8 to TRBJ2-7; 7 bases are shared with TRBD1. The germline V gene has CDR1 SGHVS and CDR2 FQNEAQ. This CDR3 contains 14 residues. V lost 4 bases to trimming and J lost 0 bases; unmatched junction nucleotides: 3. The CDR3 region is CASSSQGTSYEQYF. CDR3 bases: TGTGCCAGCAGCTCACAGGGGACCTCCTACGAGCAGTACTTC.

The V gene is TRBV9, the J gene TRBJ1-3, with a tentative D call TRBD1 (6 bases). V dropped 3 bases and J dropped 0 bases, with 16 bases sitting between them. The CDR3 is 17 amino acids. Germline loops: CDR1 SGDLS, CDR2 YYNGEE. The CDR3 region is CASSGGGGGFSGNTIYF. CDR3 in DNA: TGTGCCAGCAGCGGGGGTGGGGGGGGCTTCTCTGGAAACACCATATATTTT.

This CDR3 is CASSVTGSYEQYF. The CDR3 DNA sequence: TGTGCCAGCAGCGTTACAGGTTCCTACGAGCAGTACTTC. The V call is TRBV9, the J call TRBJ2-7, with a tentative D call TRBD1 (5 bases). There are 13 residues in the CDR3. Germline V CDR1 and CDR2: SGDLS, YYNGEE. Trimming stripped 2 bases from V and 1 base from J, with 7 bases between.

A word on this clone: Other DNA sequences in this sample translate to the same CDR3. The DNA of the CDR3 is TGTGCCAGCAGCTTCTCAGGGGCGCTTGAGCAGTTCTTC. This encodes CASSFSGALEQFF. V is TRBV27 and J is TRBJ2-1; D possibly corresponds to TRBD1 (6 bases). Trimming took 6 bases from V and 9 from J, leaving 15 bases between them. Germline loops: CDR1 MNHEY, CDR2 SMNVEV (reference sequence). The length of the CDR3 is 13 residues.

The chain links TRBV6-5 to TRBJ2-2, with 12 bases that match TRBD1. J was trimmed by 7 bases and V by 7 bases; bases with no gene match: 4. There are 14 residues in the CDR3. CDR1 MNHEY and CDR2 SVGAGI come from the germline V gene. The CDR3: CASKGTGGLGELFF. CDR3 DNA sequence: TGTGCCAGCAAGGGGACAGGGGGCCTCGGGGAGCTGTTTTTT.

This clone was seen a few times. The V gene is TRBV28, the J gene TRBJ1-5; D unresolved. V lost 2 bases to trimming and J lost 3 bases, with 8 bases between them. Germline V gene sequence: CDR1 MDHEN, CDR2 SYDVKM. CDR3 length equals 14 residues. DNA of the CDR3: TGTGCCAGCAGTTTAAGGCAGGTCAATCAGCCCCAGCATTTT. Protein product: CASSLRQVNQPQHF.

The chain has TRBV28 and TRBJ2-7; no clear D. Trimming cost V 5 bases and J 4 bases, with 9 bases left between them. The germline V gene has CDR1 MDHEN and CDR2 SYDVKM. The CDR3 consists of 12 residues. This chain's CDR3 is CASSERFYEQYF. CDR3 in DNA: TGTGCCAGCAGTGAGAGGTTTTACGAGCAGTACTTC.

The rearrangement links TRBV15 to TRBJ2-5; 11 bases fit TRBD2. J lost 5 bases, V lost 8 bases, and 10 bases had no gene match. CDR3 size: 15 residues. CDR1 is LNHNV and CDR2 is YYDKDF in the germline V gene (reference sequence). In DNA, the CDR3 is TGTGCCACCGGCGGCTACAGACTAGCGGGGGAGACCCAGTACTTC. This codes for CATGGYRLAGETQYF.

V and J are TRBV11-2 and TRBJ2-7; 10 bases match TRBD2. The V gene end was trimmed by 5 bases and the J gene end by 4 bases; junction bases not matched to a gene: 5. Germline lookup yields CDR1 SGHAT and CDR2 FQNNGV. CDR3 size: 14 residues. The CDR3 nucleotides are TGTGCCAGCAGCCCAGGACTAGCGGAATACGAGCAGTACTTC. Translation: CASSPGLAEYEQYF. The complete variable domain, with remaining parts taken from reference TRBV11-2 and TRBJ2-7, reads EAGVAQSPRYKIIEKRQSVAFWCNPISGHATLYWYQQILGQGPKLLIQFQNNGVVDDSQLPKDRFSAERLKGVDSTLKIQPAKLEDSAVYLCASSPGLAEYEQYFGPGTRLTVT.

CDR3 sequence reads: CASSPSGGPTETQYF. CDR3 in DNA: TGTGCCAGCAGCCCTAGCGGGGGGCCTACAGAGACCCAGTACTTC. The gene calls are TRBV9 and TRBJ2-5; TRBD2 agrees at 11 bases. Germline values: CDR1 SGDLS, CDR2 YYNGEE. Trimming removed 4 bases from V and 4 bases from J; junction bases left unmatched: 6. CDR3 size: 15 residues.

This chain links TRBV5-4 with TRBJ1-2; TRBD1 matches at 7 bases. Germline loops: CDR1 SGHNT, CDR2 YYREEE (reference sequence). The trim removed 2 bases at V and 2 bases at J, leaving 3 bases unmatched. The CDR3 totals 14 residues. CDR3 nucleotides: TGTGCCAGCAGCTTTGTACAGGGGAACTATGGCTACACCTTC. As protein: CASSFVQGNYGYTF.

This clone has only one observation. The chain carries TRBV9 and TRBJ2-5; D remains unclear. There are 13 residues in the CDR3. Trimming removed 0 bases from V and 6 bases from J, with 9 bases in between. Germline CDR1 is SGDLS and CDR2 is YYNGEE. Here the CDR3 DNA reads TGTGCCAGCAGCGTAGAGGAGCTCCAGACCCAGTACTTC. This sequence encodes CASSVEELQTQYF.

The chain couples TRBV9 to TRBJ1-5; possibly TRBD1 for D (5 bases). Trimming removed 3 bases at V and 3 bases at J, with 7 bases between. The CDR3 sequence is 13 residues long. Germline CDR1 reads SGDLS; CDR2 reads YYNGEE. DNA for the CDR3: TGTGCCAGCAGCGGCAGGGACAATCAGCCCCAGCATTTT. Amino acid sequence: CASSGRDNQPQHF.

The rearrangement links TRBV29-1 to TRBJ2-5, with TRBD1 matching 9 bases. There are 14 residues in the CDR3. Germline values: CDR1 SQVTM, CDR2 ANQGSEA. With 5 bases clipped from V and 5 bases from J, the junction kept 9 bases outside the gene matches. The CDR3: CSVRGQGRWETQYF. DNA of the CDR3: TGCAGCGTTCGGGGACAGGGACGTTGGGAGACCCAGTACTTC.

The rearrangement links TRBV5-6 to TRBJ2-7, with 7 bases matching TRBD1. There are 14 residues in the CDR3. Looked up from germline, CDR1 is SGHDT and CDR2 is YYEEEE. Losses at the gene ends were 4 bases for V and 2 bases for J; bases not matched to a gene: 6. The chain's CDR3 is CASSIRDRPYEQYF. CDR3 DNA sequence: TGTGCCAGCAGCATCCGGGACAGACCCTACGAGCAGTACTTC. The entire variable domain, with the rest obtained from reference TRBV5-6 and TRBJ2-7, is as follows: DAGVTQSPTHLIKTRGQQVTLRCSPKSGHDTVSWYQQALGQGPQFIFQYYEEEERQRGNFPDRFSGHQFPNYSSELNVNALLLGDSALYLCASSIRDRPYEQYFGPGTRLTVT.

The chain recombines TRBV4-1 with TRBJ1-6; D gene uncertain. Looked up from germline, CDR1 is MGHRA and CDR2 is YSYEKL. Between the trimmed V and J ends, which lost 0 bases and 11 bases, there was a span of 11 bases. The CDR3 has 14 amino acids. The CDR3 DNA reads TGCGCCAGCAGCCAAGAAAGCGGGTGGCCACCCCTCCACTTT. It codes for CASSQESGWPPLHF.